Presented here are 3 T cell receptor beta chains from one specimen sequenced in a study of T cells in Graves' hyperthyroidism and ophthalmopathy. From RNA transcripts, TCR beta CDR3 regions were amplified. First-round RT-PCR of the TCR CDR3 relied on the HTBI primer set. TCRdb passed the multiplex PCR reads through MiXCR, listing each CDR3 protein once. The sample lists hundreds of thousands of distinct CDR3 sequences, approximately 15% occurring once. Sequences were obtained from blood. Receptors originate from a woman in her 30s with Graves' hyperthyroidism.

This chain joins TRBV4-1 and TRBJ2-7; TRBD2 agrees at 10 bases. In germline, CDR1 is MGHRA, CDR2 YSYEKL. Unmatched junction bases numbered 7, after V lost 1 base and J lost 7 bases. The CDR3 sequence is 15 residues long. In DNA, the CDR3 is TGCGCCAGCAGCCAAGGGCTAGCGGGAGTCCTTGAGCAGTACTTC. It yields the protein CASSQGLAGVLEQYF.

CDR3 DNA sequence: TGCGCCAGCAGCTTGGGGACACCCAGAGCCTACACCATATATTTT. It is translated as CASSLGTPRAYTIYF. The chain combines TRBV5-1 with TRBJ1-3; weak D call: TRBD1 (5 bases). The CDR3 loop spans 15 amino acids. Germline CDR1 and CDR2: SGHRS and YFSETQ. V lost 0 bases and J lost 8, with 15 bases in between.

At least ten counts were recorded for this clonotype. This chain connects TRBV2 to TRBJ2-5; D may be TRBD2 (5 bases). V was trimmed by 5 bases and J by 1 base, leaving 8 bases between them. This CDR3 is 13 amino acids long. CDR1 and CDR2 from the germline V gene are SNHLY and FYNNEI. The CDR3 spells CASSSGFQETQYF. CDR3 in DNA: TGTGCCAGCAGTTCGGGGTTCCAAGAGACCCAGTACTTC.